Sequencing of this T cell receptor beta chain was carried out in a study of OX40 agonist ivuxolimab in advanced cancers. At the level of the study: Ivuxolimab, which patients received intravenously every 2 weeks, was dosed at 0.01 to 10 mg/kg. Head and neck, renal cell, melanoma or hepatocellular carcinoma were the cancers that dose-escalation patients had.

Sequencing was performed with immunoSEQ multiplex PCR; in TCRdb, only in-frame clones are kept and a portion is missing. The sample holds over 85,000 clones, approximately 90% seen once. V lost 2 bases to trimming and J lost 4 bases, with 12 bases between them. Germline V gene data show CDR1 as SGHNT and CDR2 as YYREEE (reference sequence). The CDR3 sequence is 14 residues long. This clone has a single count. What it binds is unknown. Findings of the study overall: At doses 0.1 to 3.0 mg/kg, CD4+ and CD8+ clones expanded. Averaging showed that CD8+ T cells had more expanded clones than CD4+ did.

The input for sequencing was CD4+ or CD8+ T cells sorted from blood, taken in a trial of the OX40 agonist ivuxolimab. The V call is TRBV5-4, the J call TRBJ1-1; D may be TRBD1 (5 bases). This TCR came from an adult with an advanced solid tumor such as melanoma, head and neck, liver or kidney cancer. The CDR3 DNA sequence: TGTGCCAGCAGCTTTGGGGGGACTATCACTGAAGCTTTCTTT. Translated: CASSFGGTITEAFF.